This T cell receptor (beta chain) derives from a study of graft-versus-host responses after intestinal transplantation. The overall study: Recipients were given multivisceral, liver-intestinal, or isolated intestinal transplants.

With respect to this clone: Its specificity is not known.

Study-wide results and caveats: Individuals who had graft-donor T cell macrochimerism had allografts that showed high graft-versus-host to host-versus-graft clonal ratios. GvH clones turned up in recipient marrow; some had shown up first in ileum or blood. GvH clone levels peaked in circulation, and this peak was associated with early post-transplant HvG declines.

The V gene end was trimmed by 6 bases and the J gene end by 4 bases; junction bases not matched to a gene: 7. Germline-derived CDR1 and CDR2 are KGHSY and FQNENV. This CDR3 contains 14 residues. Using immunoSEQ multiplex PCR, the repertoire was profiled, and TCRdb retains in-frame clones only, with some absent. Here the sample spans 65,000 to 100,000 clones, approximately 90% being singletons. The chain uses TRBV16 and TRBJ1-2; the match to TRBD1 covers 8 bases. The receptor comes from a human donor who was the organ donor for an intestinal transplant. Material: unstimulated CD8+ T cells sorted from spleen or lymph node cells, obtained before transplant. Here the CDR3 DNA reads TGTGCCAGCAGTCGGACAGGGCGGTCCTATGGCTACACCTTC. The encoded protein is CASSRTGRSYGYTF.